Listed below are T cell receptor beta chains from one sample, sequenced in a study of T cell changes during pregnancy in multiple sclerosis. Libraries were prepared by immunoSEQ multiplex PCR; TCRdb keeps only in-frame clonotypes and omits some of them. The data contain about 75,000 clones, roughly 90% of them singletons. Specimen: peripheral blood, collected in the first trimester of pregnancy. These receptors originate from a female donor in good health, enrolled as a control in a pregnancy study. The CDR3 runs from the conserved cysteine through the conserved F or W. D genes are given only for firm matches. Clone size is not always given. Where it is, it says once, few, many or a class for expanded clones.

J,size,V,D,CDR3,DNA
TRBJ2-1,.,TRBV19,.,CASSVSAKQFF,TGTGCCAGTAGTGTTAGCGCCAAGCAGTTCTTC
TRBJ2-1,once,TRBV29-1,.,CSVGGPEQFF,TGCAGCGTTGGGGGGCCCGAGCAGTTCTTC
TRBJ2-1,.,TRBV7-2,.,CASSLDRGGYNEQFF,TGTGCCAGCAGCCTCGACAGGGGAGGGTACAATGAGCAGTTCTTC
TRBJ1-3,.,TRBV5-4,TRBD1,CASGGQGPGNTIYF,TGTGCCAGCGGTGGACAGGGGCCTGGAAACACCATATATTTT
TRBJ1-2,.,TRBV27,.,CASSPGWAYGYTF,TGTGCCAGCAGCCCAGGGTGGGCCTATGGCTACACCTTC
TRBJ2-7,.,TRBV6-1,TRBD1,CASSEEVRRGQAVSYEQYF,TGTGCCAGCAGTGAAGAAGTAAGGAGAGGACAGGCTGTCTCCTACGAGCAGTACTTC
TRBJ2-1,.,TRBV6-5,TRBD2,CASRTGLAGDRQFF,TGTGCCAGCAGGACGGGACTAGCGGGAGATAGGCAGTTCTTC
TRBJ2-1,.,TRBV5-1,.,CASSLDEVGRSYNEQFF,TGCGCCAGCAGCTTGGACGAGGTAGGTCGGTCCTACAATGAGCAGTTCTTC
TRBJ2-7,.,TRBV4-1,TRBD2,CASARGEAYEQYF,TGCGCCAGTGCGCGGGGGGAAGCCTACGAGCAGTACTTC
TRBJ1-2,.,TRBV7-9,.,CASSLNRGNYGYTF,TGTGCCAGCAGCTTAAATCGGGGGAACTATGGCTACACCTTC
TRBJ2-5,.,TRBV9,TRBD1,CASSVGGQGAGETQYF,TGTGCCAGCAGCGTGGGGGGACAGGGGGCCGGGGAGACCCAGTACTTC
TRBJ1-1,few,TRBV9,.,CASSAPALGSEAFF,TGTGCCAGCAGCGCACCCGCGCTCGGGAGTGAAGCTTTCTTT
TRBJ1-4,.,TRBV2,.,CASSENKGIFEKLFF,TGTGCCAGCAGTGAGAATAAGGGGATTTTTGAAAAACTGTTTTTT
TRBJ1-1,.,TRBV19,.,CASSAQDSNWNTEAFF,TGTGCCAGTAGTGCACAAGACAGCAATTGGAACACTGAAGCTTTCTTT
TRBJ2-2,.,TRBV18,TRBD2,CASSPPGLAGGTGELFF,TGTGCCAGCTCACCACCGGGACTAGCGGGAGGCACCGGGGAGCTGTTTTTT
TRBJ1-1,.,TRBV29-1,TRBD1,CSVIETGSGTEAFF,TGCAGCGTAATTGAGACAGGGAGCGGCACTGAAGCTTTCTTT
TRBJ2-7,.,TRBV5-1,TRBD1,CASSFDPGQGAYEQYF,TGCGCCAGCAGCTTCGACCCGGGACAGGGAGCCTACGAGCAGTACTTC
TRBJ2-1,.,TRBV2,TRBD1,CASSELRTGSGNEQFF,TGTGCCAGCAGTGAGTTGAGGACAGGGAGTGGGAATGAGCAGTTCTTC
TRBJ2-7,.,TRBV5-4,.,CASSPPTLDEQYF,TGTGCCAGCAGCCCACCTACCCTGGACGAGCAGTACTTC
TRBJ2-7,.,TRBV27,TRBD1,CASSWDRDYEQYF,TGTGCCAGCAGTTGGGACAGGGACTACGAGCAGTACTTC
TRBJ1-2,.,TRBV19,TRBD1,CASSPGQGDYGYTF,TGTGCCAGTAGTCCCGGACAGGGGGACTATGGCTACACCTTC
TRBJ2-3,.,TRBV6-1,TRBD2,CASTDRDYDTDTQYF,TGTGCCAGCACCGACCGGGACTACGACACAGATACGCAGTATTTT
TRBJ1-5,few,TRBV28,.,CASSLSVPNQPQHF,TGTGCCAGCAGTTTATCAGTTCCCAATCAGCCCCAGCATTTT
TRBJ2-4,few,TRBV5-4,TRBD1,CASSLVGTEKNIQYF,TGTGCCAGCAGCTTGGTCGGGACAGAAAAAAACATTCAGTACTTC
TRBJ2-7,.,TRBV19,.,CASSIYRASEGEQYF,TGTGCCAGTAGTATATACCGGGCCTCGGAGGGCGAGCAGTACTTC
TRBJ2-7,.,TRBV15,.,CATSRDRVTYEQYF,TGTGCCACCAGCAGAGATCGGGTGACCTACGAGCAGTACTTC
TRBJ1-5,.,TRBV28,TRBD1,CASSPPRTGLVDSNQPQHF,TGTGCCAGCAGCCCTCCCCGGACAGGGTTGGTGGATAGCAATCAGCCCCAGCATTTT
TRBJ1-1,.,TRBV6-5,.,CASSYSTAGLNTEAFF,TGTGCCAGCAGTTACTCGACGGCGGGGCTTAACACTGAAGCTTTCTTT
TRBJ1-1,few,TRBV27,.,CASSDATYPLDLNTEAFF,TGTGCCAGCAGTGATGCCACTTATCCCTTAGACTTGAACACTGAAGCTTTCTTT
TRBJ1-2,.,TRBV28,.,CAIQGYRGRGNGYTF,TGTGCCATCCAGGGGTACCGGGGCAGGGGTAATGGCTACACCTTC
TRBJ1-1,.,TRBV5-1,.,CASSLAEQNTEAFF,TGCGCCAGCAGCTTGGCCGAACAGAACACTGAAGCTTTCTTT
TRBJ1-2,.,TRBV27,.,CASSRRQANYGYTF,TGTGCCAGCAGCCGACGACAGGCAAACTATGGCTACACCTTC